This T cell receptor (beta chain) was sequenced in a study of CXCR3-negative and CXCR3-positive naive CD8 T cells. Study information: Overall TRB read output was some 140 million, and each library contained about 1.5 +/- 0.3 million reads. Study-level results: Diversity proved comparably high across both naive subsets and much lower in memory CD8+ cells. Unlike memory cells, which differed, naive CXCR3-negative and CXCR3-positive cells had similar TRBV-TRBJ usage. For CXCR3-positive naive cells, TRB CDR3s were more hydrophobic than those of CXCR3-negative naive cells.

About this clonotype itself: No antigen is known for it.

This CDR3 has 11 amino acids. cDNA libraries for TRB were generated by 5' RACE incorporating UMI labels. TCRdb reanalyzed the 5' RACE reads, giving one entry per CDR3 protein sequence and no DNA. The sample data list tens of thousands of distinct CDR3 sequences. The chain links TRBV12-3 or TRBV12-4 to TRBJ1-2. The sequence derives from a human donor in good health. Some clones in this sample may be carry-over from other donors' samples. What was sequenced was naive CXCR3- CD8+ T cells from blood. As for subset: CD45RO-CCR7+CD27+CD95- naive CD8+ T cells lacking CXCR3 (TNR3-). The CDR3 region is CASSLTDQYTF.